This TCR beta chain was sequenced in a study of lymphopenia after photon versus proton radiotherapy. Overall study results and limits: Under photons, naive T cells and diversity fell while effector/memory populations rose. Larger post-nadir TCR diversity loss correlated inversely with survival in deceased patients.

Trimming removed 7 bases at V and 0 bases at J, with 19 bases between. CDR3 length equals 16 residues. CDR1 and CDR2 (germline): GTSNPN, SVGIG (reference sequence). Only in-frame clones appear in the TCRdb table, and some are missing; sequencing was by immunoSEQ multiplex PCR. This sample has fewer than 70,000 clones, with approximately 87% found just once. A note on this clone: Its antigen is unknown.

The origin of this receptor is a man older than 75 with esophageal cancer. The rearrangement joins TRBV30 to TRBJ1-3, with D possibly TRBD1 on 6 matching bases. The specimen was peripheral blood, collected from a patient treated with proton-based radiotherapy. The CDR3 bases are TGTGCCTCCCAGCCGGCCAGGGGAATCTCTGGAAACACCATATATTTT. Residues: CASQPARGISGNTIYF.